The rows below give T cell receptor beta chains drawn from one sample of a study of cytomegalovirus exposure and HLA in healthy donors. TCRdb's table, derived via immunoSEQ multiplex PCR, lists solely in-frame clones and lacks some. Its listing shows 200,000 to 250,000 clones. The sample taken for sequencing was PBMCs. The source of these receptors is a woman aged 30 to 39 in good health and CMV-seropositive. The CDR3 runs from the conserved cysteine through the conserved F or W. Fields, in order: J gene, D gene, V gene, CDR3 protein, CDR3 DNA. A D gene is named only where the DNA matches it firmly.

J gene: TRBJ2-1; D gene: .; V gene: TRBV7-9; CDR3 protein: CASSLARVLFSYNEQFF; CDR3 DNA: TGTGCCAGCAGCTTAGCGAGGGTGCTTTTCTCCTACAATGAGCAGTTCTTC
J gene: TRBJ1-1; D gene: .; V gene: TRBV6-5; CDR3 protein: CASSYVQVRNTEAFF; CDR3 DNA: TGTGCCAGCAGTTACGTCCAGGTCCGAAACACTGAAGCTTTCTTT
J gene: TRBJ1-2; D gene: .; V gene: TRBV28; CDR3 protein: CASSLSVNYGYTF; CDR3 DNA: TGTGCCAGCAGTTTATCAGTTAACTATGGCTACACCTTC
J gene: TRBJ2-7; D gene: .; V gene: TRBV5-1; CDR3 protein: CASSFSPSYEQYF; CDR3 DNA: TGCGCCAGCAGCTTTAGCCCCTCCTACGAGCAGTACTTC
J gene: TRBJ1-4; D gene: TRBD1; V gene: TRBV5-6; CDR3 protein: CASSLRQGALLEKLFF; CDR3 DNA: TGTGCCAGCAGCTTGAGACAGGGGGCTTTATTGGAAAAACTGTTTTTT
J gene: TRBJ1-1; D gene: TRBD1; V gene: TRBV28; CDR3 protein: CASKRQGGIEAFF; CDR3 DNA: TGTGCCAGCAAAAGACAGGGGGGTATCGAGGCTTTCTTT
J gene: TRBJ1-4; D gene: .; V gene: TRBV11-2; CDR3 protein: CASSKVRGEVEKLFF; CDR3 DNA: TGTGCCAGCAGTAAGGTCCGGGGGGAGGTAGAAAAACTGTTTTTT
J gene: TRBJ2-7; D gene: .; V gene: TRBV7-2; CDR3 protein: CASSLSSRWERYF; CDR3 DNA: TGTGCCAGCAGCTTATCTTCGAGGTGGGAGCGGTACTTC
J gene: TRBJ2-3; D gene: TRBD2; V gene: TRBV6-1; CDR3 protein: CASASGVHSTDTQYF; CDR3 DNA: TGTGCCAGCGCGAGCGGGGTCCATTCCACAGATACGCAGTATTTT
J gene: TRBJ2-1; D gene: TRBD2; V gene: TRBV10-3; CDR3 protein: CAISEGAGGGNEQFF; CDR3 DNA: TGTGCCATCAGTGAAGGAGCGGGAGGGGGCAATGAGCAGTTCTTC
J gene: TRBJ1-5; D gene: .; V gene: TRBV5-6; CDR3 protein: CASSRSNGGLRNQPQHF; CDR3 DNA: TGTGCCAGCAGTAGGTCTAACGGGGGGCTTCGCAATCAGCCCCAGCATTTT
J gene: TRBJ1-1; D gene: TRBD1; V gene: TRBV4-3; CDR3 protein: CASSQDTGTGGGSNTEAFF; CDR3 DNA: TGCGCCAGCAGCCAAGATACAGGTACAGGGGGCGGTTCGAACACTGAAGCTTTCTTT
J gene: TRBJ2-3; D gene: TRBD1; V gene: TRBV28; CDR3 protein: CASSYGTGGTDTQYF; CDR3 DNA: TGTGCCAGCAGCTACGGGACAGGGGGAACAGATACGCAGTATTTT
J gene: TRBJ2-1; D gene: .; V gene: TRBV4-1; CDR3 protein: CASSQVGEGRDNEQFF; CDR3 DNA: TGCGCCAGCAGCCAAGTGGGTGAGGGAAGGGACAATGAGCAGTTCTTC
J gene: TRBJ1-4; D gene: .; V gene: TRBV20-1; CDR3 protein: CSARVRLRDYF; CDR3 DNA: TGCAGTGCTAGAGTCAGGCTCAGGGACTATTTT
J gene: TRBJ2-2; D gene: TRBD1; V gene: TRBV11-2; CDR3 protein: CASSYRTGRTSNTGELFF; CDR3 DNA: TGTGCCAGCAGTTACCGGACAGGAAGAACCTCGAACACCGGGGAGCTGTTTTTT
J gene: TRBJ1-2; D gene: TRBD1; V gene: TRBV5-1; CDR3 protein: CASTEQGNYGYTF; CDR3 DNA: TGCGCCAGCACCGAACAGGGGAACTATGGCTACACCTTC
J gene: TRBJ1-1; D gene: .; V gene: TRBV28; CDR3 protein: CASSFLSPGQNTEAFF; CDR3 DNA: TGTGCCAGCAGTTTTCTCTCCCCGGGACAGAACACTGAAGCTTTCTTT
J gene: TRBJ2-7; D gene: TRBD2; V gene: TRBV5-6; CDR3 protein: CASSLDWTSGGSSYEQYF; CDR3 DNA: TGTGCCAGCAGCTTGGATTGGACTAGCGGGGGGAGCTCCTACGAGCAGTACTTC
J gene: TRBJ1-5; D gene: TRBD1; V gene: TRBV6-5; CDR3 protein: CASSNGQGVNQPQHF; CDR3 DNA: TGTGCCAGCAGTAATGGACAGGGGGTCAATCAGCCCCAGCATTTT
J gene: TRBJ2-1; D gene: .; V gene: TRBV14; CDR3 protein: CASSQYGEQFF; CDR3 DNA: TGTGCCAGCAGCCAATACGGTGAGCAGTTCTTC
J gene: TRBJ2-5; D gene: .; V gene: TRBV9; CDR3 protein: CASSATQGPETQYF; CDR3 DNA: TGTGCCAGCAGCGCCACACAGGGCCCGGAGACCCAGTACTTC
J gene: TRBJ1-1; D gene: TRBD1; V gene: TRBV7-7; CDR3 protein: CASSSTGTGGTEAFF; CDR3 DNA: TGTGCCAGCAGCTCTACCGGGACAGGGGGAACTGAAGCTTTCTTT
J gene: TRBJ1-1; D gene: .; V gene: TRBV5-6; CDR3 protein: CASSLTTTVGTEAFF; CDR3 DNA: TGTGCCAGCAGCTTAACCACAACGGTCGGGACTGAAGCTTTCTTT
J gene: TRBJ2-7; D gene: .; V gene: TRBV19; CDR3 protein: CASSTALLREQYF; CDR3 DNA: TGTGCCAGTAGTACGGCACTACTGCGCGAGCAGTACTTC
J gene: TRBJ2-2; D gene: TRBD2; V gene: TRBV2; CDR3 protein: CASSVLTGGRAGELFF; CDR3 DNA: TGTGCCAGCAGTGTCTTGACGGGAGGCAGGGCCGGGGAGCTGTTTTTT
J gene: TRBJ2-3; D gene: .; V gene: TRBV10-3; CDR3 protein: CAIRGDPGDTQYF; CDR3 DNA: TGTGCCATCAGGGGCGACCCCGGAGATACGCAGTATTTT
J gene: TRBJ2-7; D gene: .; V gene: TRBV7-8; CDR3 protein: CASSLDRRYEQYF; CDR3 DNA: TGTGCCAGCAGCCTCGACCGGCGGTACGAGCAGTACTTC
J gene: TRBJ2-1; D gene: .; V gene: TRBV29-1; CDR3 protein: CSVGPGGYNGQFF; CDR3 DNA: TGCAGCGTTGGTCCGGGTGGCTACAATGGGCAGTTCTTC
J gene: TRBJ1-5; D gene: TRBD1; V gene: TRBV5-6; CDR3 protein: CASSEFGTGNQPQHF; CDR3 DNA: TGTGCCAGCAGCGAATTTGGGACAGGGAATCAGCCCCAGCATTTT
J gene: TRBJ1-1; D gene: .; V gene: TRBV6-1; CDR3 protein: CASSWGPRGGTEAFF; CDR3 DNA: TGTGCCAGCAGCTGGGGACCTCGGGGGGGTACTGAAGCTTTCTTT
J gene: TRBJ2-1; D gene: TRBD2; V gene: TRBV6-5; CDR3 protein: CASSYFRGLSYNEQFF; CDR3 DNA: TGTGCCAGCAGTTACTTCCGGGGACTATCCTACAATGAGCAGTTCTTC
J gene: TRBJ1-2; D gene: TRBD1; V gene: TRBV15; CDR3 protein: CATSSLMTGDYGYTF; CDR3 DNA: TGTGCCACCAGCAGCCTTATGACAGGGGACTATGGCTACACCTTC
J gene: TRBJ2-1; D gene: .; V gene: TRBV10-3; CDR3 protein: CAISESQASSYNEQFF; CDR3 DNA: TGTGCCATCAGTGAGTCCCAGGCGAGCTCCTACAATGAGCAGTTCTTC
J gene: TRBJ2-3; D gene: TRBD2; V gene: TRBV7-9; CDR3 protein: CASSGRLAGSDTQYF; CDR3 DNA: TGTGCCAGCAGCGGGCGACTAGCGGGGTCTGATACGCAGTATTTT
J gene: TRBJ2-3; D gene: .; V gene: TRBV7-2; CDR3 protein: CASSFEEPDTQYF; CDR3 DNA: TGTGCCAGCAGCTTCGAGGAGCCAGATACGCAGTATTTT
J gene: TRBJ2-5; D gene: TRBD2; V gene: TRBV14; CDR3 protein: CASSLDPWTSGQETRYF; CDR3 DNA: TGTGCCAGCAGCCTTGACCCCTGGACTAGCGGACAAGAGACCCGGTACTTC
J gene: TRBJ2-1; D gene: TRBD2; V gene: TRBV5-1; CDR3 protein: CASSLGLAGGGEQFF; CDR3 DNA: TGCGCCAGCAGCCTGGGACTAGCGGGGGGCGGTGAGCAGTTCTTC
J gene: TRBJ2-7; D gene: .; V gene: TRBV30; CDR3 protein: CAWSVGGQFVLYEQYF; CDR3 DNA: TGTGCCTGGAGTGTTGGCGGACAGTTCGTTCTCTACGAGCAGTACTTC
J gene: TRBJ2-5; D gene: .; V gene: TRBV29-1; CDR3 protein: CSVAHHQETQYF; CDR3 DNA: TGCAGCGTTGCACACCACCAAGAGACCCAGTACTTC
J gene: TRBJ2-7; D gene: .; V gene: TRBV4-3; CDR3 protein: CASSQDGEGALLEQYF; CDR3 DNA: TGCGCCAGCAGCCAAGATGGTGAGGGAGCCCTTCTCGAGCAGTACTTC
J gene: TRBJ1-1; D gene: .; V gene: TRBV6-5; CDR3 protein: CASSYPSAGNTEAFF; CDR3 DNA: TGTGCCAGCAGTTACCCCAGTGCGGGGAACACTGAAGCTTTCTTT
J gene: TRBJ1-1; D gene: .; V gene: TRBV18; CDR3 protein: CASSRSRQEEAFF; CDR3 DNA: TGTGCCAGCTCACGAAGCCGACAGGAGGAAGCTTTCTTT
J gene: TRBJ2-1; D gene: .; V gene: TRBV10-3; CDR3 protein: CAINKQGNYNEQFF; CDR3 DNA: TGTGCCATCAACAAACAGGGAAACTACAATGAGCAGTTCTTC